This T cell receptor (beta chain) was recovered during a study of T cell clonality in common variable immunodeficiency. V shed 7 bases and J shed 4 bases, with 16 bases lying between them. This CDR3 region has 14 residues. Germline lookup yields CDR1 SEHNR and CDR2 FQNEAQ (reference sequence). This clone has a count of ten or more. What it binds is not known. The read finishes 3 residues shy of the CDR3 end, and the germline J gene is used to complete it. Only in-frame clones appear in the TCRdb table, and some are missing; sequencing was by immunoSEQ multiplex PCR. The sample was found to contain tens of thousands of clones, and every one recurs. Study-level points and caveats: CVID subjects had higher TCRbeta clonality than healthy controls, most marked in about a third. CVID patient heterogeneity limited repertoire-clinical complication correlations. Common variable immunodeficiency TCR beta sequences reportedly had fewer deletions and N-nucleotide insertions.

The sequenced sample was peripheral blood mononuclear cells. This TCR was recovered from a person aged 18 to 75 in good health. The V gene is TRBV7-9, the J gene TRBJ1-1, with D possibly being TRBD1 (6 bases). The sequenced CDR3 bases are TGTGCCAGCACCTGGGGGGGCTACATCACTGAA. It specifies CASTWGGYITE. The entire CDR3 reads CASTWGGYITEAFF.